The 14 T cell receptor beta chains listed next were all sequenced from one sample in a study of blood T cell repertoires in COVID-19. The repertoire was sequenced with immunoSEQ multiplex PCR; TCRdb's copy has only in-frame clones and lacks some. Seen here are 300,000 to 450,000 clones, roughly 86% observed once, and the top ten hold 10%. Sequencing used peripheral blood. The receptors shown here come from a young woman with COVID-19, enrolled during active disease.

The gene calls are TRBV6-5 and TRBJ1-2; perhaps TRBD1 as D (6 bases). The V gene's germline CDR1 is MNHEY and CDR2 SVGAGI. This CDR3 region has 14 residues. V dropped 6 bases and J dropped 6 bases, with 17 bases sitting between them. CDR3 amino acids: CASRVSGAKDGYTF. The CDR3, as DNA: TGTGCCAGCAGGGTCTCAGGGGCGAAGGATGGCTACACCTTC.

The gene calls are TRBV7-8 and TRBJ1-2; D gene unclear. The length of the CDR3 is 12 residues. Germline-derived CDR1 and CDR2 are SGHVS and FQNEAQ. V dropped 5 bases and J dropped 4 bases, with 8 bases sitting between them. CDR3: CASSRGLYGYTF. In DNA, the CDR3 is TGTGCCAGCAGCCGTGGCCTCTATGGCTACACCTTC.

This CDR3 is CASSAGTDSNEQFF. CDR3 DNA sequence: TGTGCCAGCAGCGCCGGGACTGACTCTAATGAGCAGTTCTTC. The chain uses TRBV6-4 and TRBJ2-1, with D maybe TRBD2 (6 bases). V was clipped by 6 bases and J by 7 bases, with 16 bases between them. This CDR3 is 14 amino acids long. CDR1 MRHNA and CDR2 SNTAGT come from the germline V gene.

CDR3 bases: TGTGCCAGCAGTTACGGTCTAGCGGGATCTGAAGATACGCAGTATTTT. This encodes CASSYGLAGSEDTQYF. J is TRBJ2-3 and V is TRBV6-5; the match to TRBD2 covers 9 bases. Unmatched junction bases numbered 8, after V lost 2 bases and J lost 5 bases. Germline assignment: CDR1 MNHEY and CDR2 SVGAGI. This CDR3 is built from 16 residues.

The chain joins TRBV10-1 to TRBJ1-6; no firm D call. Germline V gene lookup returns CDR1 WNHNN and CDR2 SYGVQD (reference sequence). Trimming removed 3 bases at V and 7 bases at J, with 13 bases between. This CDR3 has 15 amino acids. CDR3 DNA: TGCGCCAGCAGTGATCCCCGGGAGCGGAATTCACCCCTCCACTTT. It codes for CASSDPRERNSPLHF.

The rearrangement uses TRBV10-3 and TRBJ1-6; D call uncertain. This CDR3 is built from 16 residues. Trimming cost V 4 bases and J 0 bases, with 10 bases left between them. Germline-derived CDR1 and CDR2 are ENHRY and SYGVKD. Written as DNA, the CDR3 is TGTGCCATCAGTGTGAGAGGGAGCTCCTATAATTCACCCCTCCACTTT. It encodes CAISVRGSSYNSPLHF.

This clone was observed once. Compared with germline, one end of the junction differs, possibly owing to a read error. This chain connects TRBV19 to TRBJ1-5, with D perhaps matching TRBD1 (5 bases). Germline V CDR1 and CDR2: LNHDA, SQIVND (reference sequence). CDR3 length: 14 amino acids. The CDR3 is CASSIGEGHQPQHF. DNA for the CDR3: TGTGCCAGTAGCATAGGGGAGGGGCATCAGCCCCAGCATTTT.

The CDR3 here is CASSVGLWNTEAFF. The DNA for the CDR3 is TGTGCCAGCAGCGTAGGGCTGTGGAACACTGAAGCTTTCTTT. This chain links TRBV9 with TRBJ1-1; no clear D. V was pared by 0 bases and J by 1 base, with 7 bases between. The CDR3 consists of 14 residues. CDR1 is SGDLS, CDR2 YYNGEE, per germline.

The chain joins TRBV10-1 to TRBJ2-1, with 8 bases matching TRBD2. Per the germline V gene, CDR1 is WNHNN and CDR2 is SYGVQD (reference sequence). This CDR3 region has 13 residues. V was pared by 5 bases and J by 10 bases, with 7 bases of the junction left unmatched. CDR3 in DNA: TGCGCCAGCAGTCCGGGACTAGGTAAAGAGCAGTTCTTC. This translates into CASSPGLGKEQFF.

Concerning this clone itself: A much bigger clone sits one base away, suggesting this may be a read error. The V and J genes are TRBV5-4 and TRBJ2-7, with TRBD2 as a possible D gene (5 bases). The V gene's germline CDR1 is SGHNT and CDR2 YYREEE (reference sequence). The CDR3 covers 12 residues. Trimming took 4 bases from V and 0 from J, leaving 5 bases between them. Here the CDR3 DNA reads TGTGCCAGCAGCGGGAGCTCCTACGAGCAGTACTTC. This codes for CASSGSSYEQYF.

The chain employs TRBV5-1 and TRBJ2-3; 7 positions match TRBD1. The V gene end was trimmed by 1 base and the J gene end by 6 bases; junction bases not matched to a gene: 5. CDR3 length equals 14 residues. The V gene's germline CDR1 is SGHRS and CDR2 YFSETQ. The CDR3, as DNA: TGCGCCAGCAGCTTGAAGGGGGCGCAGGATACGCAGTATTTT. This translates into CASSLKGAQDTQYF.

The V call is TRBV19, the J call TRBJ1-1; 9 bases map to TRBD1. Losses at the gene ends were 6 bases for V and 0 bases for J; bases not matched to a gene: 11. This CDR3 region has 17 residues. Per the germline V gene, CDR1 is LNHDA and CDR2 is SQIVND (reference sequence). The CDR3 nucleotides read TGTGCCAGTAGCCGACAGGGGGGGATCTCCATGAACACTGAAGCTTTCTTT. Its protein is CASSRQGGISMNTEAFF.

The chain carries TRBV19 and TRBJ2-7, with a weak D call TRBD2 (5 bases). CDR1 and CDR2 (germline): LNHDA, SQIVND (reference sequence). This CDR3 contains 16 residues. V was pared by 2 bases and J by 4 bases, with 18 bases between. The CDR3 region is CASSIRERTTGYEQYF. In DNA, the CDR3 is TGTGCCAGTAGTATAAGAGAGCGGACGACCGGTTACGAGCAGTACTTC. The full variable domain, completed using reference TRBV19 and TRBJ2-7, is DGGITQSPKYLFRKEGQNVTLSCEQNLNHDAMYWYRQDPGQGLRLIYYSQIVNDFQKGDIAEGYSVSREKKESFPLTVTSAQKNPTAFYLCASSIRERTTGYEQYFGPGTRLTVT.

The gene calls are TRBV28 and TRBJ2-1; no clear D gene. In germline, CDR1 is MDHEN, CDR2 SYDVKM. The CDR3 is made up of 17 amino acids. V was cut by 2 bases and J by 8 bases, with 22 bases left in between. CDR3 residues: CASSLASGARWVDEQFF. The CDR3 DNA sequence: TGTGCCAGCAGTTTAGCGTCAGGCGCCCGATGGGTCGATGAGCAGTTCTTC.